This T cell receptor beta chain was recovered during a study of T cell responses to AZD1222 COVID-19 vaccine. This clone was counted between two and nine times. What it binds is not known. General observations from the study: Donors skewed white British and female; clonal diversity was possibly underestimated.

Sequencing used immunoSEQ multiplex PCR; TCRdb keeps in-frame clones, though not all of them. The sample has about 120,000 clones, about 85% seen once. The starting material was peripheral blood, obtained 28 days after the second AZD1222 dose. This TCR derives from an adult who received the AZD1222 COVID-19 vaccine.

DNA for the CDR3: TGTGCCAGCAGTTTAAGGGGCCCCGCAGATACGCAGTATTTT. This gives the protein CASSLRGPADTQYF. The chain is built from TRBV27 and TRBJ2-3, with D possibly matching TRBD1 (5 bases). Germline CDR1 MNHEY, CDR2 SMNVEV (reference sequence). The CDR3 consists of 14 residues. V shed 2 bases and J shed 4 bases, with 10 bases lying between them.